This is a list of T cell receptor beta chains from one sample in a study of ipilimumab plus nivolumab after autologous stem cell transplantation. Generated by immunoSEQ multiplex PCR, the TCRdb table keeps only in-frame clones and is missing some. The top ten hold around 20% of the sample, which has fewer than 20,000 clones, 71% seen once. This material consisted of PBMCs, taken in a trial of ipilimumab plus nivolumab as post-transplant consolidation. The receptors originated from a male donor with diffuse large B-cell lymphoma. The CDR3 runs from the conserved cysteine through the conserved F or W. Each record gives: V gene, J gene, D gene, clone size, CDR3 protein, CDR3 DNA. The D gene is left open where the match is weak. The size field is filled for only some rows; it gives once, few, many or a size class.

V: TRBV25-1; J: TRBJ2-2; D: NA; size: NA; CDR3: CASSDNRVPGELFF; DNA: TGTGCCAGCAGTGATAACAGGGTACCCGGGGAGCTGTTTTTT
V: TRBV18; J: TRBJ1-3; D: TRBD1; size: NA; CDR3: CASSSGQVSGNTIYF; DNA: TGTGCCAGCTCATCCGGACAGGTCTCTGGAAACACCATATATTTT
V: TRBV6-6; J: TRBJ2-7; D: TRBD2; size: NA; CDR3: CASSKDAGLAGREQYF; DNA: TGTGCCAGCAGTAAAGACGCGGGACTAGCGGGCCGCGAGCAGTACTTC
V: TRBV11-3; J: TRBJ2-1; D: NA; size: NA; CDR3: CASSPRDEQFF; DNA: TGTGCCAGCAGCCCTAGGGATGAGCAGTTCTTC
V: TRBV2; J: TRBJ1-2; D: NA; size: few; CDR3: CASSVWLISEGYTF; DNA: TGTGCCAGCAGTGTTTGGTTGATTAGCGAGGGCTACACCTTC
V: TRBV11-2; J: TRBJ2-7; D: NA; size: NA; CDR3: CASSLDPDLKYEQYF; DNA: TGTGCCAGCAGCTTAGATCCTGACTTAAAATACGAGCAGTACTTC
V: TRBV11-2; J: TRBJ2-3; D: NA; size: NA; CDR3: CASSLGVPYF; DNA: TGTGCCAGCAGCTTAGGGGTCCCGTATTTT
V: TRBV29-1; J: TRBJ1-1; D: NA; size: NA; CDR3: CSVERQAAEAFF; DNA: TGCAGCGTTGAAAGGCAAGCTGCTGAAGCTTTCTTT
V: TRBV5-4; J: TRBJ2-7; D: TRBD2; size: NA; CDR3: CASSSTSGSSEQYF; DNA: TGTGCCAGCAGCTCGACTAGCGGGAGTAGCGAGCAGTACTTC
V: TRBV28; J: TRBJ1-1; D: TRBD1; size: NA; CDR3: CASRSSPGQGNTEAFF; DNA: TGTGCCAGCAGATCCAGCCCGGGACAGGGTAACACTGAAGCTTTCTTT
V: TRBV9; J: TRBJ1-2; D: NA; size: NA; CDR3: CASSAGNSLWNGYTF; DNA: TGTGCCAGCAGCGCCGGAAATAGCCTGTGGAATGGCTACACCTTC
V: TRBV7-9; J: TRBJ2-3; D: NA; size: NA; CDR3: CASSSFPNSGPDTQYF; DNA: TGTGCCAGCAGCTCGTTTCCCAACAGCGGCCCAGATACGCAGTATTTT
V: TRBV13; J: TRBJ2-1; D: TRBD2; size: NA; CDR3: CASSYSGGVDEQFF; DNA: TGTGCCAGCAGCTATAGCGGGGGGGTAGATGAGCAGTTCTTC
V: TRBV29-1; J: TRBJ1-6; D: NA; size: NA; CDR3: CSVAQQAGSPLHF; DNA: TGCAGCGTTGCGCAACAGGCTGGATCACCCCTCCACTTT
V: TRBV25-1; J: TRBJ1-2; D: NA; size: NA; CDR3: CASSGSSGQRNTF; DNA: TGTGCCAGCAGTGGATCTTCAGGTCAAAGGAACACCTTC
V: TRBV5-1; J: TRBJ2-3; D: NA; size: few; CDR3: CASSLGVSTDTQYF; DNA: TGCGCCAGCAGCTTGGGGGTTAGCACAGATACGCAGTATTTT
V: TRBV11-3; J: TRBJ2-3; D: NA; size: NA; CDR3: CASRHLSTDTQYF; DNA: TGTGCCAGCAGACATTTGAGCACAGATACGCAGTATTTT
V: TRBV5-1; J: TRBJ1-2; D: TRBD1; size: once; CDR3: CASSSTGTEGYGYTF; DNA: TGCGCCAGCAGCTCAACCGGGACAGAAGGCTATGGCTACACCTTC
V: TRBV27; J: TRBJ1-1; D: TRBD1; size: NA; CDR3: CASSSTGTGEAEAFF; DNA: TGTGCCAGCAGTTCCACTGGGACAGGGGAGGCTGAAGCTTTCTTT
V: TRBV29-1; J: TRBJ1-5; D: NA; size: once; CDR3: CSVGAVQNQPQHF; DNA: TGCAGCGTTGGGGCAGTGCAAAATCAGCCCCAGCATTTT
V: TRBV5-5; J: TRBJ2-5; D: NA; size: NA; CDR3: CASSSGTSLQTQYF; DNA: TGTGCCAGCAGCTCTGGGACTTCTCTGCAGACCCAGTACTTC
V: TRBV25-1; J: TRBJ1-2; D: TRBD1; size: NA; CDR3: CASGTGVNYGYTF; DNA: TGTGCCAGCGGGACAGGGGTTAACTATGGCTACACCTTC
V: TRBV2; J: TRBJ1-5; D: TRBD1; size: NA; CDR3: CASSEQGQGQPQHF; DNA: TGTGCCAGCAGTGAACAAGGACAGGGTCAGCCCCAGCATTTT
V: TRBV5-5; J: TRBJ2-2; D: TRBD2; size: NA; CDR3: CASSLLAGGPPGELFF; DNA: TGTGCCAGCAGCCTCCTGGCGGGAGGGCCTCCCGGGGAGCTGTTTTTT
V: TRBV19; J: TRBJ2-4; D: TRBD1; size: NA; CDR3: CASRDRGGNIQYF; DNA: TGTGCCAGTCGAGACAGGGGAGGAAACATTCAGTACTTC
V: TRBV28; J: TRBJ2-7; D: TRBD2; size: NA; CDR3: CGAGGSSYEQYF; DNA: TGTGGAGCGGGAGGGAGCTCCTACGAGCAGTACTTC
V: TRBV5-6; J: TRBJ2-3; D: NA; size: NA; CDR3: CASRETGDADTQYF; DNA: TGTGCCAGCAGAGAGACGGGGGACGCAGATACGCAGTATTTT
V: TRBV4-1; J: TRBJ2-7; D: NA; size: NA; CDR3: CASSQGFGSYEQYF; DNA: TGCGCCAGCAGCCAAGGGTTCGGTTCCTACGAGCAGTACTTC
V: TRBV10-2; J: TRBJ2-4; D: TRBD1; size: once; CDR3: CASSDTGGSLNIQYF; DNA: TGCGCCAGCAGCGATACAGGGGGCAGTCTGAACATTCAGTACTTC
V: TRBV5-4; J: TRBJ1-1; D: NA; size: NA; CDR3: CASSLGGGDTEAFF; DNA: TGTGCCAGCAGCTTGGGCGGGGGTGATACTGAAGCTTTCTTT
V: TRBV7-8; J: TRBJ1-3; D: NA; size: NA; CDR3: CASSLDRLSSGNTIYF; DNA: TGTGCCAGCAGCTTAGATCGGCTGAGCTCTGGAAACACCATATATTTT
V: TRBV11-3; J: TRBJ2-3; D: NA; size: NA; CDR3: CASSETRKADTQYF; DNA: TGTGCCAGCAGCGAAACTAGAAAGGCGGATACGCAGTATTTT
V: TRBV2; J: TRBJ1-2; D: TRBD1; size: few; CDR3: CATGQGAPGYTF; DNA: TGTGCCACGGGGCAGGGGGCGCCTGGCTACACCTTC
V: TRBV9; J: TRBJ1-2; D: NA; size: few; CDR3: CASSGIFWGYTF; DNA: TGTGCCAGCAGCGGTATTTTCTGGGGCTACACCTTC
V: TRBV9; J: TRBJ2-7; D: NA; size: NA; CDR3: CASSPWGYEQYF; DNA: TGTGCCAGCAGCCCCTGGGGCTACGAGCAGTACTTC
V: TRBV9; J: TRBJ2-2; D: TRBD2; size: NA; CDR3: CASSQYPLLAANTGELFF; DNA: TGTGCCAGCAGCCAATACCCCCTACTAGCGGCGAACACCGGGGAGCTGTTTTTT
V: TRBV4-1; J: TRBJ1-1; D: TRBD1; size: NA; CDR3: CASSQQFTGGFEAFF; DNA: TGCGCCAGCAGCCAACAATTCACAGGGGGTTTTGAAGCTTTCTTT
V: TRBV5-6; J: TRBJ2-1; D: NA; size: NA; CDR3: CASSFQLAGEQFF; DNA: TGTGCCAGCAGCTTCCAACTAGCCGGTGAGCAGTTCTTC
V: TRBV6-5; J: TRBJ1-2; D: NA; size: NA; CDR3: CASSGTPANYGYTF; DNA: TGTGCCAGCAGTGGGACACCAGCTAACTATGGCTACACCTTC
V: TRBV19; J: TRBJ1-5; D: TRBD1; size: NA; CDR3: CASSSLQGLGGNQPQHF; DNA: TGTGCCAGTAGTAGCTTACAGGGGCTTGGCGGCAATCAGCCCCAGCATTTT
V: TRBV5-4; J: TRBJ2-1; D: TRBD2; size: NA; CDR3: CASSLGGTSRNEQFF; DNA: TGTGCCAGCAGCTTGGGCGGGACTAGCAGGAATGAGCAGTTCTTC
V: TRBV6-1; J: TRBJ2-3; D: TRBD2; size: few; CDR3: CASSEARRRGGRTDTQYF; DNA: TGTGCCAGCAGTGAAGCGAGAAGGCGGGGGGGCCGGACAGATACGCAGTATTTT